Listed here are 20 T cell receptor beta chains from one sample, sequenced in a study of cytotoxic CD8 clonotypes in ibrutinib-treated CLL (dated by TCRdb to the early 2020s). The meaning of the sample's time point label: progressive disease on ibrutinib. The library was built by means of the immunoSEQ multiplex PCR assay. TCRdb provides this immuneACCESS table in a form limited to in-frame rearrangements. Some clones are lacking; in checked studies, under half of them reflect an unresolved V gene, and why the rest are absent is not known. The sample table records tens of thousands of clones; around 82% of these occur just once. The ten largest clones add up to roughly 7.1% of the sample. The specimen comprised PBMCs, sampled at disease progression, from a patient treated with ibrutinib. The source of these receptors is a human donor with chronic lymphocytic leukemia.

The V gene is TRBV6-6, the J gene TRBJ2-7, with TRBD2 identical over 11 bases. From germline, CDR1 is MNHNY and CDR2 SVGAGI (reference sequence). Trimming took 7 bases from V and 5 from J; bases not matched to a gene: 7. There are 14 residues in the CDR3. The CDR3 nucleotides are TGTGCCAGCATACTTACTAGCGGGAGCCACGAGCAGTACTTC. It specifies CASILTSGSHEQYF.

DNA of the CDR3: TGTGCCAGCAGCATAGAGCGGGGGGCGGGCTACGAGCAGTACTTC. Its protein product is CASSIERGAGYEQYF. This sequence joins TRBV7-6 and TRBJ2-7; 9 bases are a match to TRBD2. CDR3 length: 15 residues. V shed 5 bases, J shed 3 bases, and the junction held 8 bases outside the gene matches. Germline V gives CDR1 SGHVS, CDR2 FNYEAQ.

This CDR3 reads CASSSSGETQYF. The CDR3 DNA reads as TGCGCCAGCAGCTCCAGTGGGGAGACCCAGTACTTC. The chain carries TRBV5-1 and TRBJ2-5; D uncertain. Germline V gives CDR1 SGHRS, CDR2 YFSETQ. V was shortened by 3 bases and J by 5 bases, with 8 bases between the two germline ends. CDR3 size: 12 residues.

The chain recombines TRBV30 with TRBJ1-5; the D gene is possibly TRBD1 (5 bases). The CDR3 is 15 amino acids. V shed 3 bases and J shed 2 bases, with 14 bases lying between them. Germline V gene data show CDR1 as GTSNPN and CDR2 as SVGIG (reference sequence). The CDR3 spells CAWSPDGHRNQPQHF. CDR3 bases: TGTGCCTGGAGCCCCGACGGACACCGCAATCAGCCCCAGCATTTT.

This chain's CDR3 is CASSYSTGNTIYF. The DNA of the CDR3 is TGTGCCAGCAGTTACTCGACCGGAAACACCATATATTTT. The V and J genes are TRBV6-5 and TRBJ1-3; D not certain. This CDR3 comprises 13 residues. V was clipped by 0 bases and J by 4 bases, with 4 bases between them. Germline V CDR1 and CDR2: MNHEY, SVGAGI.

V gene TRBV6-1 combines with J gene TRBJ1-4; D is undetermined. V was shortened by 6 bases and J by 0 bases, with 5 bases between the two germline ends. The CDR3 is made up of 13 amino acids. In germline, CDR1 is MNHNS, CDR2 SASEGT. CDR3 sequence reads: CASRRATNEKLFF. The CDR3 DNA is TGTGCCAGCAGACGTGCAACTAATGAAAAACTGTTTTTT.

The V and J genes are TRBV14 and TRBJ2-7, with D possibly being TRBD1 or TRBD2 (5 bases each). From germline, CDR1 is SGHDN and CDR2 FVKESK. This CDR3 contains 12 residues. The V gene lost 4 bases and the J gene lost 5 bases, with 9 bases spanning the gap. CDR3 sequence (DNA): TGTGCCAGCAGCCGGATGGGGGACGAGCAGTACTTC. Protein sequence: CASSRMGDEQYF. Full variable domain (missing parts from reference TRBV14 and TRBJ2-7): EAGVTQFPSHSVIEKGQTVTLRCDPISGHDNLYWYRRVMGKEIKFLLHFVKESKQDESGMPNNRFLAERTGGTYSTLKVQPAELEDSGVYFCASSRMGDEQYFGPGTRLTVT.

The genes are TRBV30 and TRBJ2-7; 9 positions match TRBD1. This CDR3 spans 14 amino acids. Germline V gene sequence: CDR1 GTSNPN, CDR2 SVGIG (reference sequence). J gave up 4 bases and V 2 bases, and 6 bases lay outside the gene matches. DNA of the CDR3: TGTGCCTGGAGTAGTACAGGGGGCGGTTACGAGCAGTACTTC. Translating it yields CAWSSTGGGYEQYF.

This chain connects TRBV9 to TRBJ2-7; 10 bases are shared with TRBD2. Losses at the gene ends were 3 bases for V and 4 bases for J; bases not matched to a gene: 1. Per the germline V gene, CDR1 is SGDLS and CDR2 is YYNGEE. There are 13 residues in the CDR3. The CDR3: CASSGSGRYEQYF. DNA for the CDR3: TGTGCCAGCAGCGGTAGCGGGAGGTACGAGCAGTACTTC.

The chain joins TRBV5-1 to TRBJ1-1; D unclear. Trimming removed 6 bases at V and 10 bases at J, with 10 bases between. Germline CDR1 and CDR2: SGHRS and YFSETQ. The CDR3 loop spans 10 amino acids. CDR3 DNA sequence: TGCGCCAGCACCCAGCTAGGAGCTTTCTTT. Translated, it gives CASTQLGAFF.

The CDR3 DNA reads as TGCGCCAGCAGCAAAGGGACAGGGGCCGAGACCCAGTACTTC. Translation: CASSKGTGAETQYF. This sequence joins TRBV5-1 and TRBJ2-5, with 10 bases lining up with TRBD1. CDR1 SGHRS and CDR2 YFSETQ come from the germline V gene. V lost 4 bases to trimming and J lost 5 bases; unmatched junction nucleotides: 5. The CDR3 is made up of 14 amino acids.

The V gene is TRBV7-9, the J gene TRBJ1-2; no clear D gene. Trimming took off 5 bases at V and 6 bases at J, with 16 bases between the two ends. This CDR3 contains 14 residues. The germline V gene has CDR1 SEHNR and CDR2 FQNEAQ (reference sequence). This CDR3 reads CASSGAYHGDGYTF. CDR3 nucleotide sequence: TGTGCCAGCAGCGGAGCTTATCACGGAGATGGCTACACCTTC.

The chain links TRBV11-2 to TRBJ1-5; the D is unclear. CDR1 is SGHAT and CDR2 is FQNNGV in the germline V gene. The CDR3 length is 13 residues. With 5 bases removed from V and 8 bases from J, the gap between germline ends came to 13 bases. The CDR3 sequence is CASSRLLLEPQHF. As DNA, the CDR3 is TGTGCCAGCAGCCGACTACTTTTGGAGCCCCAGCATTTT.

The chain links TRBV28 to TRBJ1-1; 7 nucleotides agree with TRBD1. The CDR3 contains 14 residues. With V trimmed by 5 bases and J by 6 bases, 9 bases remained unmatched. Germline lookup yields CDR1 MDHEN and CDR2 SYDVKM. CDR3 protein: CASSKGDSLAEAFF. CDR3 sequence (DNA): TGTGCCAGCAGTAAGGGGGACAGTTTGGCTGAAGCTTTCTTT.

As DNA, the CDR3 is TGTGCCAGCAGCTTAGTTCTAGTGTGGGGGGAAAATGAGCAGTTCTTC. It encodes CASSLVLVWGENEQFF. The chain recombines TRBV13 with TRBJ2-1, with a weak D call TRBD2 (6 bases). Germline CDR1 PRHDT, CDR2 FYEKMQ (reference sequence). V was clipped by 1 base and J by 7 bases, with 17 bases between them. There are 16 residues in the CDR3.

For the CDR3, the DNA is TGTGCCACCAGCAGAGATAGGGGGGGTATACAAGCTTTCTTT. Protein product: CATSRDRGGIQAFF. The chain is built from TRBV15 and TRBJ1-1; the D gene is possibly TRBD1 (6 bases). The CDR3 length is 14 residues. V shed 0 bases and J shed 9 bases, with 14 bases lying between them. Per the germline V gene, CDR1 is LNHNV and CDR2 is YYDKDF (reference sequence). Full variable domain (remainder filled in from reference TRBV15 and TRBJ1-1): DAMVIQNPRYQVTQFGKPVTLSCSQTLNHNVMYWYQQKSSQAPKLLFHYYDKDFNNEADTPDNFQSRRPNTSFCFLDIRSPGLGDTAMYLCATSRDRGGIQAFFGQGTRLTVV.

This chain links TRBV4-1 with TRBJ2-7; no clear D gene. The germline CDR1 and CDR2 sequences are MGHRA and YSYEKL. V lost 0 bases to trimming and J lost 5 bases, with 8 bases between them. This CDR3 has 13 residues. CDR3 nucleotide sequence: TGCGCCAGCAGCCAAGACAACGGAGACGAGCAGTACTTC. Protein product: CASSQDNGDEQYF.

The table lists this clone with a count of one. The gene calls are TRBV5-1 and TRBJ1-1; D gene uncertain. This CDR3 is built from 16 residues. Trimming took 1 base from V and 6 from J, leaving 19 bases between them. CDR1 SGHRS and CDR2 YFSETQ come from the germline V gene. DNA of the CDR3: TGCGCCAGCAGCTTGATGTCCGGAAAGTTCGTCTCTGAAGCTTTCTTT. Translation gives CASSLMSGKFVSEAFF.

The chain employs TRBV6-5 and TRBJ2-7; unclear D gene. The ends were cut back, 1 base at V and 0 bases at J, with 10 bases in the middle. CDR1 and CDR2 from the germline V gene are MNHEY and SVGAGI. The CDR3 is made up of 15 amino acids. This chain's CDR3 is CASSYWQVNSYEQYF. In DNA, the CDR3 is TGTGCCAGCAGTTACTGGCAGGTAAACTCCTACGAGCAGTACTTC.

This clone was detected once. This sequence joins TRBV2 and TRBJ1-4; no reliable D call. This CDR3 comprises 10 residues. V was cut by 1 base and J by 9 bases, with 0 bases left in between. The germline V gene has CDR1 SNHLY and CDR2 FYNNEI. CDR3: CASSEEKLFF. The CDR3 DNA sequence: TGTGCCAGCAGTGAAGAAAAACTGTTTTTT. The full variable domain, rest sourced from reference TRBV2 and TRBJ1-4, is EPEVTQTPSHQVTQMGQEVILRCVPISNHLYFYWYRQILGQKVEFLVSFYNNEISEKSEIFDDQFSVERPDGSNFTLKIRSTKLEDSAMYFCASSEEKLFFGSGTQLSVL.